The clone carrying this TCR beta chain was recorded at least ten times. The source of the sample is a study of T-cell memory formation after mild COVID-19. MiXCR, run by TCRdb on the 5' RACE reads, gives a single entry per CDR3 protein. The sample comprises about 430,000 distinct CDR3 sequences, roughly 24% of which are singletons, and 8.5% to 10% rests with the top ten. This CDR3 is built from 16 residues. The V and J ends lost 0 bases and 5 bases, in that order; junction bases with no gene match: 9. The germline CDR1 and CDR2 sequences are LNHNV and YYDKDF (reference sequence). The clonotype comes from an adult woman who had mild COVID-19 (a few samples of this study predate the infection). Cell type and time point are not known. The sequencing sample was made of PBMCs or a T cell subset sorted from them (not recorded which). V is TRBV15 and J is TRBJ1-1; 7 bases are shared with TRBD1. CDR3 sequence reads: CATSRDMTGSRTEAFF. The CDR3 DNA reads TGTGCCACCAGCAGAGATATGACAGGGAGTCGGACTGAAGCTTTCTTT.